Listed below are T cell receptor beta chains from one sample, sequenced in a study of post-analysis software for immune sequencing data. TCRdb reprocessed the PCR reads with MiXCR, giving one entry per CDR3 protein. The sample contains about 540,000 distinct CDR3 sequences, 30% to 40% of which appear only once. Sample: blood. These TCRs come from a girl between 2 and 17 years old with multiple sclerosis. Each CDR3 is given with its conserved first and last residue. A D gene is named only where the DNA matches it firmly.

J gene: TRBJ2-7
D gene: TRBD2
V gene: TRBV12-3/TRBV12-4
CDR3 protein: CASSPSRTSGYEQYF

J gene: TRBJ2-4
D gene: NA
V gene: TRBV6-6
CDR3 protein: CASSYRGEHIQYF

J gene: TRBJ1-1
D gene: NA
V gene: TRBV6-4
CDR3 protein: CASSSTGRVNEAFF

J gene: TRBJ2-1
D gene: NA
V gene: TRBV4-3
CDR3 protein: CASSQEGRSYNNEQFF

J gene: TRBJ2-7
D gene: NA
V gene: TRBV7-3
CDR3 protein: CASSPDRYNGEQYF

J gene: TRBJ2-1
D gene: TRBD1
V gene: TRBV7-8
CDR3 protein: CASSTPGQGPQFF

J gene: TRBJ1-1
D gene: NA
V gene: TRBV10-3
CDR3 protein: CAITREVKTEAFF

J gene: TRBJ1-4
D gene: NA
V gene: TRBV27
CDR3 protein: CASSLYSGTTNEKLFF

J gene: TRBJ2-1
D gene: NA
V gene: TRBV10-2
CDR3 protein: CASSESGGYNEQFF

J gene: TRBJ1-3
D gene: NA
V gene: TRBV7-9
CDR3 protein: CASSLDGLPVFEYF